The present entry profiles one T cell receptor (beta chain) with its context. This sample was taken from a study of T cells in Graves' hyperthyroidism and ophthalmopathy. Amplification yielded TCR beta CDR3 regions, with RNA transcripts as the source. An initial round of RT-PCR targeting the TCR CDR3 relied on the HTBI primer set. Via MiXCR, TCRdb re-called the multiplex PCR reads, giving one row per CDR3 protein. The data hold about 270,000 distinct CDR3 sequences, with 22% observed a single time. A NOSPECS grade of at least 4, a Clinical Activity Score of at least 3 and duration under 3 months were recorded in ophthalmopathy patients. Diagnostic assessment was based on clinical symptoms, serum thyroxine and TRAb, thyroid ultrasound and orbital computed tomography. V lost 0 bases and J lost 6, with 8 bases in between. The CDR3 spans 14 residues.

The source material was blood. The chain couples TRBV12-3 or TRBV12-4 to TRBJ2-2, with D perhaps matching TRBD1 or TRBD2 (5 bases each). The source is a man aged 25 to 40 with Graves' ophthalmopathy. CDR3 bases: TGTGCCAGCAGTTTAGCTAGGGACCCCGGGGAGCTGTTTTTT. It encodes CASSLARDPGELFF.